Listed below are T cell receptor beta chains from one sample, sequenced in a study of beta chain features in type 1 diabetes. Libraries were prepared by immunoSEQ multiplex PCR; TCRdb keeps only in-frame clonotypes and omits some of them. The sample carries 95,000 to 150,000 clones, around 16% recorded once. The sequencing sample was made of central memory CD4+ T cells from blood. The source is a man aged 18-30 years with type 1 diabetes. The CDR3 runs from the conserved cysteine through the conserved F or W. A D gene is named only where the DNA matches it firmly. The listing skips clone size in some rows; elsewhere it reads once, few, many or a size class.

J gene | D gene | clone size | V gene | CDR3 DNA | CDR3 protein
TRBJ2-1 | NA | few | TRBV7-6 | TGTGCCAGCAGCCCAGGCCTAATCCACAATGAGCAGTTCTTC | CASSPGLIHNEQFF
TRBJ2-2 | TRBD2 | few | TRBV29-1 | TGCAGCGTCTCTAGGGAGGGCGGAACGACCGGGGAGCTGTTTTTT | CSVSREGGTTGELFF
TRBJ2-1 | NA | NA | TRBV4-2 | TGTGCCAGCAGCCAAGTTAGGGGCCTCGCCAATGAGCAGTTCTTC | CASSQVRGLANEQFF
TRBJ1-6 | NA | NA | TRBV10-3 | TGTGCCATCAGTGGGCCTGACAGGACATCACCCCTCCACTTT | CAISGPDRTSPLHF
TRBJ1-1 | NA | NA | TRBV29-1 | TGCAGCGTTGGATGGGGGCAGAGCACTGAAGCTTTCTTT | CSVGWGQSTEAFF
TRBJ2-7 | NA | NA | TRBV28 | TGTGCCAGCGGCCCGACAGGAAGTTTGGACGAGCAGTACTTC | CASGPTGSLDEQYF
TRBJ2-5 | NA | NA | TRBV30 | TGTGCCTGGAGTCCCGCCGAAGGCCGCCGGGGGACCCAGTACTTC | CAWSPAEGRRGTQYF
TRBJ1-1 | NA | NA | TRBV28 | TGTGCCAGCAGTTCACCCGGGACATACATGAACACTGAAGCTTTCTTT | CASSSPGTYMNTEAFF
TRBJ2-2 | NA | few | TRBV5-1 | TGCGCCAGCAGCTTGGCCGGGCACACCGGGGAGCTGTTTTTT | CASSLAGHTGELFF
TRBJ2-7 | NA | NA | TRBV29-1 | TGCAGCGTTGTGAAGGACTCCTACGAGCAGTACTTC | CSVVKDSYEQYF
TRBJ2-1 | TRBD2 | NA | TRBV27 | TGTGCCAGCAGTTTTTACGGCGGGAGATTAGAGAATGAGCAGTTCTTC | CASSFYGGRLENEQFF
TRBJ1-1 | NA | many | TRBV19 | TGTGCCAGTAGTTTAGCCAAGAACACTGAAGCTTTCTTT | CASSLAKNTEAFF
TRBJ1-1 | NA | many | TRBV6-6 | TGTGCCAGCAGTTACTCGACAGCGAACACTGAAGCTTTCTTT | CASSYSTANTEAFF
TRBJ2-5 | NA | NA | TRBV7-9 | TGTGCCAGCAGCCCCGAGGAAGGGTTTCAAGAGACCCAGTACTTC | CASSPEEGFQETQYF
TRBJ2-3 | NA | NA | TRBV11-1 | TGTGCCAGCAGCTTTAGTGAGAAGGATACGCAGTATTTT | CASSFSEKDTQYF
TRBJ2-3 | NA | NA | TRBV30 | TGTGCCTGGGGTCTAGCAGATACGCAGTATTTT | CAWGLADTQYF
TRBJ1-4 | TRBD1 | NA | TRBV4-1 | TGCGCCAGCAGCCAGAAGACAGGGACCTTTGGAGTGGAAAAACTGTTTTTT | CASSQKTGTFGVEKLFF
TRBJ2-7 | TRBD2 | NA | TRBV18 | TGTGCCAGCTCACTTCTGCCTAGCGGTTCCTACGAGCAGTACTTC | CASSLLPSGSYEQYF
TRBJ2-2 | NA | NA | TRBV4-1 | TGCGCCAGCAGCCGGCTTCCTGGGACCGCTGCCGGGGAGCTGTTTTTT | CASSRLPGTAAGELFF
TRBJ2-5 | NA | NA | TRBV11-2 | TGTGCCAGCAGCTTAAGCAGGTTACAAGAGACCCAGTACTTC | CASSLSRLQETQYF
TRBJ1-1 | TRBD1 | NA | TRBV28 | TGTGCCAGCACCCCTCAGGGGGCTGGGAACACTGAAGCTTTCTTT | CASTPQGAGNTEAFF
TRBJ2-3 | NA | few | TRBV7-2 | TGTGCCAGCAGCTTAGCGGGAGGTTGGGCAGATACGCAGTATTTT | CASSLAGGWADTQYF
TRBJ2-4 | NA | NA | TRBV7-9 | TGTGCCAGCTCCCCAACCGGCAGGGATTTTCAGTACTTC | CASSPTGRDFQYF
TRBJ2-5 | TRBD2 | NA | TRBV7-9 | TGTGCCAGCAGCTACATAGCGGGAGGAGGGGAGACCCAGTACTTC | CASSYIAGGGETQYF
TRBJ2-1 | NA | NA | TRBV29-1 | TGCAGCGCAAGGGGGGCAGGTGATGAGCAGTTCTTC | CSARGAGDEQFF
TRBJ2-5 | NA | NA | TRBV7-2 | TGTGCCAGCAGCCCGAGCAGTGGGGGGTCAGAGACCCAGTACTTC | CASSPSSGGSETQYF
TRBJ1-5 | NA | NA | TRBV5-1 | TGCGCCAGCAGCTCGGCCGGGAAGTCGGGCTTACTTAGCAATCAGCCCCAGCATTTT | CASSSAGKSGLLSNQPQHF
TRBJ2-2 | NA | few | TRBV4-3 | TGCGCCAGCAGCCTCCAAATGAACACCGGGGAGCTGTTTTTT | CASSLQMNTGELFF
TRBJ2-5 | TRBD2 | few | TRBV28 | TGTGCCAGCAGTTACCAGCGGGGGGGAGAGACCCAGTACTTC | CASSYQRGGETQYF
TRBJ2-7 | TRBD2 | NA | TRBV11-2 | TGTGCCAGCAGCTTAATGAGCGGGAGCTACGAGCAGTACTTC | CASSLMSGSYEQYF
TRBJ2-4 | NA | many | TRBV15 | TGTGCCACCGGAGAGAGCGGGCAACAGGTCATTCAGTACTTC | CATGESGQQVIQYF
TRBJ1-6 | NA | few | TRBV7-3 | TGTGCCAGCAGCTCCCAGTATAATTCACCCCTCCACTTT | CASSSQYNSPLHF
TRBJ2-5 | NA | once | TRBV10-3 | TGTGCCATCAGTGTTGGCAGAACAACGCAAGAGACCCAGTACTTC | CAISVGRTTQETQYF
TRBJ2-7 | NA | NA | TRBV7-9 | TGTGCCAGCAGCCTCGTTCACAGCCCCAGCTCCTACGAGCAGTACTTC | CASSLVHSPSSYEQYF
TRBJ2-1 | NA | once | TRBV5-1 | TGCGCCAGCAGCTTGCGACCACTTTTATACAATGAGCAGTTCTTC | CASSLRPLLYNEQFF
TRBJ1-2 | TRBD1 | few | TRBV4-3 | TGCGCCAGTGCTACAGGGGAAGGCTACACCTTC | CASATGEGYTF
TRBJ2-3 | NA | many | TRBV6-5 | TGTGCCAGCAGTTATAGAGGGTCTACAGATACGCAGTATTTT | CASSYRGSTDTQYF
TRBJ2-7 | NA | few | TRBV29-1 | TGCAGCGCCAGAACCCCGGACAGCCATTCTACCTACGAGCAGTACTTC | CSARTPDSHSTYEQYF
TRBJ1-2 | NA | few | TRBV28 | TGTGCCAGCAGTTTATCCACCACAGGGTGGCTGGGCTATGGCTACACCTTC | CASSLSTTGWLGYGYTF
TRBJ1-6 | TRBD1 | few | TRBV30 | TGTGCCTGGAGTGTACTCGGGACAGCAAATTCACCCCTCCACTTT | CAWSVLGTANSPLHF
TRBJ1-2 | NA | NA | TRBV14 | TGTGCCAGCAGCCAAGATAACGGGGCCAACTATGGCTACACCTTC | CASSQDNGANYGYTF
TRBJ2-3 | TRBD1 | NA | TRBV11-2 | TGTGCCAGCAGCTTAGGTCCGTACGGTGGACAGGAGTTCACAGATACGCAGTATTTT | CASSLGPYGGQEFTDTQYF
TRBJ2-3 | NA | few | TRBV12-2 | TGTGCAAGTCGCTTAGAAGTCCTAGCGGGAGATACGCAGTATTTT | CASRLEVLAGDTQYF
TRBJ1-2 | NA | few | TRBV30 | TGTGCCTGGAGTGTTGTGGGGCTAGGAAGTGGCTACACCTTC | CAWSVVGLGSGYTF
TRBJ1-2 | NA | NA | TRBV30 | TGTGCCTCAACCGTGACACAAACTAACTATGGCTACACCTTC | CASTVTQTNYGYTF
TRBJ1-2 | NA | NA | TRBV7-2 | TGTGCCAGCAGCTTAGGCCCGGCTTCAGGAGGCTACACCTTC | CASSLGPASGGYTF